The entry below gives a single TCR beta chain sequence along with its context. This sample stems from a study of shared clonotypes between healthy human individuals. Produced via immunoSEQ multiplex PCR; TCRdb's table is partial and in-frame only. The table records about 2.2 million clones, 93% of them present only once. Naive CD8 cells comprised CD45RO-negative, CCR7-positively selected cells, excluding terminally differentiated effector memory CD45RA+ cells. The sample consisted of naive CD8+ T cells from PBMCs. The clonotype was recovered from a man aged 18 to 30 in good health. Some clones in this sample may be carry-over from other donors' samples.

CDR3 nucleotide sequence: TGTGCCAGCAGTTTATCGCTCGGCTTCGACAATGAGCAGTTCTTC. Protein: CASSLSLGFDNEQFF. The chain links TRBV27 to TRBJ2-1; D gene ambiguous. Germline V gene data show CDR1 as MNHEY and CDR2 as SMNVEV (reference sequence). CDR3 length: 15 residues. The germline V and J ends were trimmed by 0 bases and 5 bases, with 11 bases remaining between them.